The 28 T cell receptor beta chains below come from one sample, sequenced in a study of T cells in localized non-small cell lung cancer. The table came from immunoSEQ multiplex PCR; TCRdb's copy has only in-frame clones and leaves some out. Of approximately 41,000 clones listed, roughly 90% were seen once; the top ten hold over 2.5%. This material consisted of peripheral blood, taken before any cancer treatment. The receptors were sampled from a female donor older than 55 with stage I squamous cell lung carcinoma.

V usage is TRBV6-6 and J usage is TRBJ1-5, with D uncertain. The CDR3 spans 14 residues. Germline CDR1 and CDR2: MNHNY and SVGAGI (reference sequence). The V and J ends lost 7 bases and 7 bases respectively, with 17 bases between them. CDR3 nucleotides: TGTGCCAGCACCCCCCCCGGGGAACTGCAGCCCCAGCATTTT. This sequence encodes CASTPPGELQPQHF.

This clone occurred a few times. The rearrangement links TRBV5-4 to TRBJ1-2; TRBD1 aligns across 10 bases. Trimming at V came to 4 bases and at J to 4 bases, leaving 4 bases not matched to a gene. The CDR3 is 14 amino acids. CDR1 is SGHNT, CDR2 YYREEE, per germline (reference sequence). CDR3 DNA sequence: TGTGCCAGCAGCCCGGACAGGGGGGCCTATGGCTACACCTTC. Translation gives CASSPDRGAYGYTF.

This sequence joins TRBV18 and TRBJ2-5; a possible D gene is TRBD2 (6 bases). Between the trimmed V and J ends, which lost 0 bases and 5 bases, there was a span of 10 bases. Germline CDR1 reads KGHSH; CDR2 reads LQKENI. The CDR3 sequence is 14 residues long. The CDR3 here is CASSPPEGRETQYF. The CDR3 DNA follows: TGTGCCAGCTCACCACCGGAGGGCCGGGAGACCCAGTACTTC.

The chain carries TRBV4-1 and TRBJ2-1; D may be TRBD2 (6 bases). The CDR3 extends over 16 amino acids. Germline V gene data show CDR1 as MGHRA and CDR2 as YSYEKL. The V gene lost 1 base and the J gene lost 4 bases, with 14 bases spanning the gap. CDR3 in amino acids: CASSQGGGGPYNEQFF. Written as DNA, the CDR3 is TGCGCCAGCAGCCAAGGGGGAGGAGGCCCGTACAATGAGCAGTTCTTC.

This rearrangement joins TRBV4-3 to TRBJ1-1; the match to TRBD1 covers 7 bases. The CDR3 runs 16 residues. Germline V gene lookup returns CDR1 LGHNA and CDR2 YSLEER. With 3 bases clipped from V and 1 base from J, the junction kept 8 bases outside the gene matches. The chain's CDR3 is CASSHLKPGGNTEAFF. The CDR3 coding sequence is TGCGCCAGCAGCCACCTAAAACCAGGGGGGAACACTGAAGCTTTCTTT.

The V gene is TRBV30, the J gene TRBJ1-1; no reliable D call. The CDR3 is 13 amino acids. Per germline, CDR1 GTSNPN and CDR2 SVGIG (reference sequence). Trimming left V 2 bases short and J 0 bases short, with 7 bases between. This chain's CDR3 is CAWSSTLNTEAFF. The CDR3 DNA sequence: TGTGCCTGGAGTAGTACTCTGAACACTGAAGCTTTCTTT.

The genes are TRBV11-2 and TRBJ2-2, with D perhaps given as TRBD1 or TRBD2 (5 bases each). Germline CDR1 SGHAT, CDR2 FQNNGV. Trimming removed 7 bases at V and 4 bases at J, with 10 bases between. The CDR3 has 13 amino acids. The CDR3 nucleotides read TGTGCCAGCAACGGTGGGGGCACCGGGGAGCTGTTTTTT. Amino acids: CASNGGGTGELFF.

This clone appeared a single time. V is TRBV11-2 and J is TRBJ2-7; D is unresolved. This CDR3 has 15 residues. V was shortened by 2 bases and J by 4 bases, with 15 bases between the two germline ends. From germline, CDR1 is SGHAT and CDR2 FQNNGV. CDR3 nucleotide sequence: TGTGCCAGCAGCTTAACCCCAACAAAGACTTACGAGCAGTACTTC. It is translated as CASSLTPTKTYEQYF.

The chain has TRBV4-1 and TRBJ2-7, with D maybe TRBD1 (6 bases). The CDR3 consists of 16 residues. Germline values: CDR1 MGHRA, CDR2 YSYEKL. V lost 6 bases and J lost 6, with 24 bases in between. The chain's CDR3 is CASSLTQGTWVPEQYF. The CDR3, as DNA: TGCGCCAGCAGTCTCACCCAGGGGACGTGGGTGCCCGAGCAGTACTTC.

The V call is TRBV9, the J call TRBJ2-3; D might be TRBD1 (6 bases). The CDR3 is made up of 15 amino acids. CDR1 is SGDLS, CDR2 YYNGEE, per germline. V shed 3 bases and J shed 1 base, with 12 bases lying between them. The CDR3 is CASSAYRARTDTQYF. The DNA for the CDR3 is TGTGCCAGCAGCGCTTACAGGGCTCGCACAGATACGCAGTATTTT.

The V and J genes are TRBV9 and TRBJ2-3; D ambiguous. V was cut by 0 bases and J by 1 base, with 18 bases left in between. The CDR3 is 18 residues long. Per germline, CDR1 SGDLS and CDR2 YYNGEE. CDR3 residues: CASSVGVRSYSRTDTQYF. The DNA for the CDR3 is TGTGCCAGCAGCGTAGGGGTGCGCAGCTACTCCCGCACAGATACGCAGTATTTT.

The rearrangement uses TRBV27 and TRBJ1-2; D is undetermined. V gave up 2 bases and J gave up 10 bases, with 14 bases separating them. CDR3 length equals 13 residues. In germline, CDR1 is MNHEY, CDR2 SMNVEV (reference sequence). The CDR3 DNA reads as TGTGCCAGCAGTTTAAACTGGGCAGGCGACTACACCTTC. Its protein product is CASSLNWAGDYTF.

The genes are TRBV5-4 and TRBJ2-1, with D perhaps matching TRBD1 (6 bases). The V end was cut by 0 bases, the J end by 3 bases, with 10 bases between. The CDR3 runs 15 residues. Germline lookup yields CDR1 SGHNT and CDR2 YYREEE (reference sequence). The CDR3 region is CASSLGGQIYNEQFF. Written as DNA, the CDR3 is TGTGCCAGCAGCTTGGGAGGACAGATCTACAATGAGCAGTTCTTC.

The chain links TRBV7-7 to TRBJ2-2; no reliable D call. The CDR3 sequence is 13 residues long. The ends were cut back, 3 bases at V and 3 bases at J, with 5 bases in the middle. Germline CDR1 and CDR2: SSHAT and FNYEAQ (reference sequence). The chain's CDR3 is CASSFEYTGELFF. For the CDR3, the DNA is TGTGCCAGCAGCTTTGAATACACCGGGGAGCTGTTTTTT.

Comment on this clone: Other nucleotide sequences from this sample produce the same CDR3. This sequence joins TRBV7-2 and TRBJ2-7; D not resolved. The V end was cut by 3 bases, the J end by 6 bases, with 9 bases between. CDR3 length equals 12 residues. Germline-derived CDR1 and CDR2 are SGHTA and FQGNSA. CDR3 loop: CASSFPGGEQYF. In nucleotides, the CDR3 is TGTGCCAGCAGCTTCCCCGGCGGCGAGCAGTACTTC. Supplemented by reference TRBV7-2 and TRBJ2-7, the full variable domain reads GAGVSQSPSNKVTEKGKDVELRCDPISGHTALYWYRQSLGQGLEFLIYFQGNSAPDKSGLPSDRFSAERTGGSVSTLTIQRTQQEDSAVYLCASSFPGGEQYFGPGTRLTVT.

The chain is built from TRBV27 and TRBJ2-5; maybe TRBD2 (6 bases). V was clipped by 4 bases and J by 1 base, with 13 bases between them. The CDR3 is 15 amino acids. Germline V lookup: CDR1 MNHEY, CDR2 SMNVEV (reference sequence). The chain's CDR3 is CASSYGGTSQETQYF. In DNA form, the CDR3 reads TGTGCCAGCAGTTACGGCGGGACGAGCCAAGAGACCCAGTACTTC.

V and J are TRBV19 and TRBJ2-3; TRBD2 agrees at 7 bases. From germline, CDR1 is LNHDA and CDR2 SQIVND (reference sequence). This CDR3 is 16 amino acids long. J was trimmed by 2 bases and V by 5 bases; bases with no gene match: 10. CDR3 residues: CASSSRLADITDTQYF. The CDR3 nucleotides read TGTGCCAGTAGTTCTCGACTAGCAGATATCACAGATACGCAGTATTTT.

V is TRBV5-6 and J is TRBJ1-6; maybe TRBD1 (6 bases). V was pared by 4 bases and J by 1 base, with 12 bases between. Germline CDR1 is SGHDT and CDR2 is YYEEEE. This CDR3 has 16 amino acids. CDR3 sequence: CASSPGRGSYNSPLHF. The CDR3 DNA is TGTGCCAGCAGCCCGGGTAGGGGGTCCTATAATTCACCCCTCCACTTT. Full variable domain (outside the CDR3, taken from reference TRBV5-6 and TRBJ1-6): DAGVTQSPTHLIKTRGQQVTLRCSPKSGHDTVSWYQQALGQGPQFIFQYYEEEERQRGNFPDRFSGHQFPNYSSELNVNALLLGDSALYLCASSPGRGSYNSPLHFGNGTRLTVT.

The chain couples TRBV4-3 to TRBJ2-7, with D tentatively TRBD2 (5 bases). Germline V gives CDR1 LGHNA, CDR2 YSLEER. Trimming stripped 1 base from V and 0 bases from J, with 10 bases between. The CDR3 has 15 residues. CDR3 bases: TGCGCCAGCAGCCAAGCGGTTGGGAGCTCCTACGAGCAGTACTTC. Translation: CASSQAVGSSYEQYF.

J is TRBJ2-7 and V is TRBV28; D might be TRBD2 (6 bases). This CDR3 is built from 10 residues. Trimming pared 8 bases from V and 7 bases from J, leaving 9 bases between. The V gene's germline CDR1 is MDHEN and CDR2 SYDVKM. This CDR3 is CASGRREQYF. The DNA of the CDR3 is TGTGCCAGCGGGAGGAGGGAGCAGTACTTC.

This rearrangement joins TRBV2 to TRBJ2-5; D possibly corresponds to TRBD2 (6 bases). Between the trimmed V and J ends, which lost 2 bases and 4 bases, there was a span of 17 bases. Germline CDR1 reads SNHLY; CDR2 reads FYNNEI. This CDR3 spans 16 amino acids. Here the CDR3 reads CASSERLGGRGETQYF. The CDR3 nucleotides are TGTGCCAGCAGTGAAAGGTTGGGAGGAAGGGGAGAGACCCAGTACTTC.

The CDR3 coding sequence is TGTGCCAGCAGCGACGGGGGTCTTAGCACAGATACGCAGTATTTT. This encodes CASSDGGLSTDTQYF. The gene calls are TRBV11-2 and TRBJ2-3; possible D gene TRBD2, 6 bases. Trimming pared 5 bases from V and 0 bases from J, leaving 12 bases between. The CDR3 runs to 15 residues. In germline, CDR1 is SGHAT, CDR2 FQNNGV.

In DNA form, the CDR3 reads TGTGCCAGCAGCTTAGATCCGACAGCCTTGAACACTGAAGCTTTCTTT. Translated: CASSLDPTALNTEAFF. The chain carries TRBV7-2 and TRBJ1-1, with a weak D call TRBD1 (5 bases). V gave up 1 base and J gave up 0 bases, with 12 bases separating them. CDR3 length: 16 residues. The germline gives CDR1 SGHTA, CDR2 FQGNSA.

The J gene is TRBJ2-1, the V gene TRBV5-5, with 8 bases matching TRBD2. Per the germline V gene, CDR1 is SGHKS and CDR2 is YYEKEE (reference sequence). The CDR3 is 15 residues long. The V gene end was trimmed by 0 bases and the J gene end by 7 bases; junction bases not matched to a gene: 6. The CDR3 bases are TGTGCCAGCAGCTTGGATATAGCGGGACTGAATGAGCAGTTCTTC. Its protein product is CASSLDIAGLNEQFF.

Only one count was recorded for this clone. J is TRBJ1-5 and V is TRBV9, with D uncertain. From germline, CDR1 is SGDLS and CDR2 YYNGEE. The CDR3 has 16 amino acids. V was clipped by 0 bases and J by 0 bases, with 10 bases between them. The CDR3 loop is CASSVARGDSNQPQHF. The CDR3 DNA is TGTGCCAGCAGCGTAGCCCGCGGGGATAGCAATCAGCCCCAGCATTTT.

V is TRBV7-2 and J is TRBJ2-1, with a weak D call TRBD2 (5 bases). The germline gives CDR1 SGHTA, CDR2 FQGNSA. The V and J ends lost 4 bases and 9 bases respectively, with 7 bases between them. This CDR3 region has 11 residues. CDR3 region: CASSSGIEQFF. The CDR3 DNA follows: TGTGCCAGCAGCTCGGGGATTGAGCAGTTCTTC.

This clone was picked up one time. The rearrangement uses TRBV7-9 and TRBJ2-1; D unclear. CDR3 length equals 13 residues. V was shortened by 1 base and J by 6 bases, with 7 bases between the two germline ends. Germline CDR1 reads SEHNR; CDR2 reads FQNEAQ (reference sequence). CDR3: CASSLETVNEQFF. The DNA of the CDR3 is TGTGCCAGCAGCTTAGAAACAGTCAATGAGCAGTTCTTC. Variable domain in full (rest from reference TRBV7-9 and TRBJ2-1): DTGVSQNPRHKITKRGQNVTFRCDPISEHNRLYWYRQTLGQGPEFLTYFQNEAQLEKSRLLSDRFSAERPKGSFSTLEIQRTEQGDSAMYLCASSLETVNEQFFGPGTRLTVL.

The V call is TRBV6-1, the J call TRBJ1-3; no reliable D call. In germline, CDR1 is MNHNS, CDR2 SASEGT. V lost 3 bases and J lost 2, with 11 bases in between. The CDR3 has 15 residues. The CDR3, as DNA: TGTGCCAGCAGTGAGGTAGCACTCGCTGGAAACACCATATATTTT. It translates to CASSEVALAGNTIYF.